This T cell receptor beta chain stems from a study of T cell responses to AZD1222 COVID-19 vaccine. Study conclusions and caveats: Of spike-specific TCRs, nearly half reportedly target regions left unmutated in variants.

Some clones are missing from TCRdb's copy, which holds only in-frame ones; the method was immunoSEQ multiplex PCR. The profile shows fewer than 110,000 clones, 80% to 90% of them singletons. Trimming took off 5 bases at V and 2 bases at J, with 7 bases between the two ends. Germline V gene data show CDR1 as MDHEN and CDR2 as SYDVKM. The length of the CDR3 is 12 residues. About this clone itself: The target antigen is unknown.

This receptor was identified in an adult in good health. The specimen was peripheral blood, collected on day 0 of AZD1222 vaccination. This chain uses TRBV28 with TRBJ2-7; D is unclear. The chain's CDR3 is CASSPTPYEQYF. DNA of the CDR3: TGTGCCAGCAGTCCCACCCCCTACGAGCAGTACTTC. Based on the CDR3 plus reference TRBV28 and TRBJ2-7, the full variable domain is DVKVTQSSRYLVKRTGEKVFLECVQDMDHENMFWYRQDPGLGLRLIYFSYDVKMKEKGDIPEGYSVSREKKERFSLILESASTNQTSMYLCASSPTPYEQYFGPGTRLTVT.